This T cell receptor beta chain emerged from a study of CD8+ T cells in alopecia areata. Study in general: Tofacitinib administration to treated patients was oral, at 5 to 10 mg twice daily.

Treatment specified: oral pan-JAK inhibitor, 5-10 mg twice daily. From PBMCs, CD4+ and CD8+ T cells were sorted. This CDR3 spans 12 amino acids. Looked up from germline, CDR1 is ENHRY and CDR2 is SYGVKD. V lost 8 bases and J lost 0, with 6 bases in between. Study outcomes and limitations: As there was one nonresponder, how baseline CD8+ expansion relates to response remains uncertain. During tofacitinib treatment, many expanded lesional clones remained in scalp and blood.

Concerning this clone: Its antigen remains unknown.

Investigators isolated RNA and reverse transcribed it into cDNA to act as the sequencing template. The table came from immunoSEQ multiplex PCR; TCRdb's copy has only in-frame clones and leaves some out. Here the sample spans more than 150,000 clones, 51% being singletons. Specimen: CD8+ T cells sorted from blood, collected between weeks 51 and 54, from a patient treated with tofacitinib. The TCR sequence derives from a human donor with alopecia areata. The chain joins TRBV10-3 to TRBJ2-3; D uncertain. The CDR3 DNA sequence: TGTGCCATCCTATCTAGCACAGATACGCAGTATTTT. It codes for CAILSSTDTQYF.